This T cell receptor (beta chain) was captured in a study of CD8+CD57+ T cells in acquired aplastic anemia. The wider study: 3.2 ug was the average amount of DNA from sorted CD4+ and CD8+ cells. Study conclusions and caveats: Under 35 was the count of CD8+ CDR3 sequences that patients shared with controls.

This clonotype was detected many times. Antigen: not known. The germline V gene encodes CDR1 MNHEY and CDR2 SVGEGT. With 6 bases removed from V and 1 base from J, the gap between germline ends came to 11 bases. CDR3 length: 14 residues. TCR beta VDJ and CDR3 were profiled, and genomic DNA was the template. TCRdb reprocessed the reads via MiXCR and lists one record per CDR3 protein. This table holds under 200,000 distinct CDR3 sequences, around 43% found once. Sequencing was done on patients that had shown CD8+CD57+ cell expansion by flow cytometry. All participating patients were living with severe acquired aplastic anemia.

This receptor was obtained from a human donor with aplastic anemia. The sequencing input was sorted CD4+, CD8+, or CD8+CD57+ T cells (not recorded which) from PBMCs. The chain links TRBV6-2 or TRBV6-3 to TRBJ2-3; D is undetermined. Here the CDR3 reads CASSQEWGTDTQYF. In DNA form, the CDR3 reads TGTGCCAGCAGCCAAGAGTGGGGCACAGATACGCAGTATTTT.